The clone carrying this T cell receptor (beta chain) has at least ten counts. Its target is not known. The V and J ends lost 7 bases and 5 bases respectively, with 17 bases between them. Germline V lookup: CDR1 MDHEN, CDR2 SYDVKM. The CDR3 is made up of 15 amino acids. The source of the sample is a study of T cells in Graves' hyperthyroidism and ophthalmopathy. Study details: Peripheral blood was secured at the point of initial diagnosis, before any treatment. Findings of the study overall: Classification by a 13 V-J model distinguished ophthalmopathy from stable hyperthyroidism. Ophthalmopathy was identified by the model a median approximately 6.4 months ahead of onset.

What was amplified from RNA transcripts were TCR beta CDR3 regions. HTBI primers were employed in a first-round RT-PCR of the TCR CDR3. TCRdb redid the calling of the multiplex PCR reads with MiXCR, one entry per CDR3 protein. The table records 640,000 or so distinct CDR3 sequences, approximately 14% of them present only once. A patient was excluded if there was uncontrolled infection, other autoimmune disease, pregnancy or lactation. This TCR was recovered from a woman in her thirties or forties with Graves' ophthalmopathy. The V gene is TRBV28, the J gene TRBJ2-2; TRBD2 is a possible D gene (7 bases). The sequencing input was blood. DNA for the CDR3: TGTGCCAGCAAATTGGGCGGGGGCCGTACCGGGGAGCTGTTTTTT. It yields the protein CASKLGGGRTGELFF.